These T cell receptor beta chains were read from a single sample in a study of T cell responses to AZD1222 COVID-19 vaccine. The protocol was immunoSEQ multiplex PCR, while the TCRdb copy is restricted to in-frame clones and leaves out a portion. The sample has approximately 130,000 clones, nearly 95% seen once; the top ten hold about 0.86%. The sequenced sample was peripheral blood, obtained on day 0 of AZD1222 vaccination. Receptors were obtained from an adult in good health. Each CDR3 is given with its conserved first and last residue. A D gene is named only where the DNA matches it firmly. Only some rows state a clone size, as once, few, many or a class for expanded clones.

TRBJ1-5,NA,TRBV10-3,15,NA,CAISESGGGNQPQHF,TGTGCCATCAGTGAGTCAGGGGGGGGAAATCAGCCCCAGCATTTT
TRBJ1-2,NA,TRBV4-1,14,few,CASSQVGQITPSYF,TGCGCCAGCAGCCAAGTAGGGCAGATCACCCCTTCTTACTTC
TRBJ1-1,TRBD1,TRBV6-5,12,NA,CASSYRGRKTFF,TGTGCCAGCAGTTACAGGGGGCGTAAGACTTTCTTT
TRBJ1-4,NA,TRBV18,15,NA,CASSRSSLTNEKLFF,TGTGCCAGCTCACGGAGTTCCTTAACTAATGAAAAACTGTTTTTT
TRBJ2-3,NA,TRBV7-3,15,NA,CASSLGGLRGHTQYF,TGTGCCAGCAGCTTAGGGGGTCTAAGGGGCCATACGCAGTATTTT
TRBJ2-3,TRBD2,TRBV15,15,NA,CATSRQRGSTDTQYF,TGTGCCACCAGCAGACAGCGGGGGAGCACAGATACGCAGTATTTT
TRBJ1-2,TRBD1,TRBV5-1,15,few,CASSLVLQGNYGYTF,TGCGCCAGCAGCTTGGTATTACAGGGGAACTATGGCTACACCTTC
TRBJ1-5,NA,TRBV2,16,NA,CASSGPRGVSNQPQHF,TGTGCCAGCAGTGGGCCCAGGGGAGTAAGCAATCAGCCCCAGCATTTT
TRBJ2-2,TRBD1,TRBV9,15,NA,CASSRGQVNTGELFF,TGTGCCAGCTCCCGCGGACAGGTCAACACCGGGGAGCTGTTTTTT
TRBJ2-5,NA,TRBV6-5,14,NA,CATEPQPGRETQYF,TGTGCCACCGAACCACAACCGGGGAGAGAGACCCAGTACTTC
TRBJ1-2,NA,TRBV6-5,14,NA,CASSYSSRNYGYTF,TGTGCCAGCAGTTACTCGAGTAGGAACTATGGCTACACCTTC
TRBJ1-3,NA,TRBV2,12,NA,CASRTAGNTIYF,TGTGCCAGCAGGACGGCCGGAAACACCATATATTTT
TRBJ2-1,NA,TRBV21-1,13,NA,CASSNTGAGEQFF,TGTGCCAGCAGCAACACAGGGGCAGGTGAGCAGTTCTTC
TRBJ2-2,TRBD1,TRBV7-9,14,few,CASSYGTGTKGLFF,TGTGCCAGCAGCTACGGGACAGGGACTAAGGGGCTGTTTTTT
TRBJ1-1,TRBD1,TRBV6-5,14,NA,CASSWGDRNTEAFF,TGTGCCAGCAGTTGGGGGGACAGGAACACTGAAGCTTTCTTT
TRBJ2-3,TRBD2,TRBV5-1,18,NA,CASSLRPGTSGAGDTQYF,TGCGCCAGCAGCTTGCGACCGGGGACTAGCGGGGCGGGAGATACGCAGTATTTT
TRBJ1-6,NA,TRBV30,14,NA,CAWSKGRYNSPLHF,TGTGCCTGGAGTAAAGGACGGTATAATTCACCCCTCCACTTT
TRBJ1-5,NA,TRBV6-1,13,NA,CASSDRPNQPQHF,TGTGCCAGCAGTGACAGACCGAATCAGCCCCAGCATTTT
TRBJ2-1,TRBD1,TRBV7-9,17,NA,CASSRTGGNTGYNEQFF,TGTGCCAGCAGCCGGACAGGGGGCAATACGGGCTACAATGAGCAGTTCTTC
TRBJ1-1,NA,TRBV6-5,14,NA,CASSSLHGSAEAFF,TGTGCCAGCAGTTCCCTCCATGGGTCGGCTGAAGCTTTCTTT
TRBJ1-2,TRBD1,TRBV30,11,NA,CAWSVLDRETF,TGTGCCTGGAGTGTTTTGGACAGGGAGACCTTC
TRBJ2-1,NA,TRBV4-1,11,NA,CASRDWDEQFF,TGCGCCAGCAGAGACTGGGATGAGCAGTTCTTC
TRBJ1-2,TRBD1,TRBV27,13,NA,CASSLRQGLGYTF,TGTGCCAGCAGTTTAAGACAGGGGCTGGGCTACACCTTC
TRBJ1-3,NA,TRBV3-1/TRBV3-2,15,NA,CASSQDTGYGNTIYF,TGTGCCAGCAGCCAAGACACGGGCTACGGAAACACCATATATTTT
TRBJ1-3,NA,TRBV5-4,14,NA,CASRQQGAGNTIYF,TGTGCCAGCAGGCAGCAGGGAGCTGGAAACACCATATATTTT
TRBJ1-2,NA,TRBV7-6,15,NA,CASSLEIGENYGYTF,TGTGCCAGCAGCTTAGAAATAGGGGAGAACTATGGCTACACCTTC
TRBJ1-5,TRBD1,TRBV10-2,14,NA,CASSNRGLYQPQHF,TGCGCCAGCAGCAACAGGGGGCTTTATCAGCCCCAGCATTTT
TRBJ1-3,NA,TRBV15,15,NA,CATSRDIYSGNTIYF,TGTGCCACCAGCAGGGACATTTACTCTGGAAACACCATATATTTT
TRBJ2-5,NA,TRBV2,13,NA,CASKSNSQETQYF,TGTGCCAGCAAATCGAACAGCCAAGAGACCCAGTACTTC
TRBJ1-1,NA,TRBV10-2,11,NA,CATGPSTEAFF,TGCGCCACCGGACCTAGCACTGAAGCTTTCTTT
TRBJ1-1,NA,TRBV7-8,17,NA,CASSLLRGAKLDTEAFF,TGTGCCAGCAGCTTATTACGGGGGGCGAAATTGGACACTGAAGCTTTCTTT